Shown below are 4 T cell receptor beta chains from a single sample sequenced in a study of cytomegalovirus exposure and HLA in healthy donors. Assay used: immunoSEQ multiplex PCR; TCRdb lists only in-frame clones, some missing. The sample shows 71,000 or so clones, roughly 94% of them seen only once. The sequenced sample was PBMCs. These TCRs come from a woman under 30 in good health and CMV-seropositive.

This clone was detected only once. This sequence joins TRBV5-6 and TRBJ2-7; the match to TRBD2 covers 13 bases. The germline gives CDR1 SGHDT, CDR2 YYEEEE. CDR3 length: 16 amino acids. With V trimmed by 4 bases and J by 1 base, 5 bases remained unmatched. CDR3 region: CASSPGLAGLSYEQYF. The CDR3 DNA reads TGTGCCAGCAGCCCGGGACTAGCGGGATTATCCTACGAGCAGTACTTC.

The chain joins TRBV19 to TRBJ1-2, with 7 nucleotides matching TRBD1. Germline V gives CDR1 LNHDA, CDR2 SQIVND (reference sequence). The junction had 13 bases not matched to a gene; V was cut back by 8 bases and J by 4 bases. The CDR3 loop spans 15 amino acids. The CDR3 nucleotides read TGTGCCAGTTACGATGCGCCTGGGACAGCCTATGGCTACACCTTC. Its translation is CASYDAPGTAYGYTF.

The chain couples TRBV9 to TRBJ2-7; 9 bases map to TRBD2. Trimming at V came to 0 bases and at J to 7 bases, leaving 8 bases not matched to a gene. The CDR3 has 15 residues. Germline CDR1 and CDR2: SGDLS and YYNGEE. The CDR3 DNA sequence: TGTGCCAGCAGCGTAGTACCCAGCGGGGGGACAGAGCAGTACTTC. It is translated as CASSVVPSGGTEQYF.

V gene TRBV19 combines with J gene TRBJ2-6, with a possible D match to TRBD1 (6 bases). CDR3 size: 17 residues. V lost 10 bases and J 0 bases, leaving 19 bases between the germline ends. Germline CDR1 is LNHDA and CDR2 is SQIVND (reference sequence). CDR3 residues: CATQRGTGYSGANVLTF. CDR3 bases: TGTGCCACCCAAAGGGGAACAGGGTACTCTGGGGCCAACGTCCTGACTTTC.